Below are 10 T cell receptor beta chains sequenced from a single sample in a study of cytomegalovirus exposure and HLA in healthy donors. PCR used 60 Vbeta primers and 13 Jbeta primers. Only in-frame clones appear in the TCRdb table, and some are missing; sequencing was by immunoSEQ multiplex PCR. Counted here are 160,000 or so clones, around 80% occurring once; the ten biggest clones make up around 6.5%. Sequencing used PBMCs. These receptors originate from a male donor in good health and CMV-seropositive.

This clone came up a few times. This chain joins TRBV18 and TRBJ1-2; D unclear. The CDR3 loop spans 14 amino acids. Germline V lookup: CDR1 KGHSH, CDR2 LQKENI. Trimming left V 1 base short and J 3 bases short, with 9 bases between. The CDR3 region is CASSPLKGDYGYTF. CDR3 bases: TGTGCCAGCTCACCACTGAAGGGAGACTATGGCTACACCTTC.

This clone appeared a single time. This chain connects TRBV6-1 to TRBJ2-2; possibly TRBD2 for D (6 bases). CDR1 and CDR2 (germline): MNHNS, SASEGT. V gave up 7 bases and J gave up 5 bases, with 11 bases separating them. CDR3 length: 13 residues. The CDR3 reads CASTRDSTGELFF. As DNA, the CDR3 is TGTGCCAGCACCCGGGACTCAACCGGGGAGCTGTTTTTT.

The chain carries TRBV25-1 and TRBJ1-4; D perhaps matches TRBD1 (5 bases). Trimming removed 2 bases at V and 3 bases at J, with 10 bases between. CDR1 and CDR2 (germline): MGHDK, SYGVNS. This CDR3 region has 15 residues. The CDR3 region is CASSEQGRSNEKLFF. CDR3 coding DNA: TGTGCCAGCAGTGAACAGGGCCGGTCTAATGAAAAACTGTTTTTT.

The gene calls are TRBV19 and TRBJ1-5; 7 bases are shared with TRBD1. The CDR3 runs to 18 residues. The V gene end was trimmed by 10 bases and the J gene end by 1 base; junction bases not matched to a gene: 19. Germline V gene sequence: CDR1 LNHDA, CDR2 SQIVND (reference sequence). CDR3 sequence reads: CATKGGGTVRESNQPQHF. CDR3 nucleotides: TGTGCCACAAAGGGGGGCGGGACAGTAAGGGAGAGCAATCAGCCCCAGCATTTT.

The CDR3 sequence is CASSQEEGAGEKLFF. The CDR3, as DNA: TGTGCCAGCAGCCAAGAGGAGGGGGCAGGAGAAAAACTGTTTTTT. The rearrangement uses TRBV4-2 and TRBJ1-4, with 7 bases lining up with TRBD1. This CDR3 is 15 amino acids long. The germline CDR1 and CDR2 sequences are LGHNA and YNFKEQ. V lost 0 bases, J lost 8 bases, and 6 bases stayed unmatched.

The chain combines TRBV27 with TRBJ2-7; D uncertain. Deletions cut 4 bases from V and 1 base from J, with 11 bases between. There are 14 residues in the CDR3. Germline values: CDR1 MNHEY, CDR2 SMNVEV (reference sequence). The CDR3 DNA is TGTGCCAGCAGTTGGGCAGGTCCATCCTACGAGCAGTACTTC. This gives the protein CASSWAGPSYEQYF.

The chain uses TRBV5-4 and TRBJ2-7; TRBD1 aligns across 9 bases. The CDR3 is 14 amino acids. Germline V gene data show CDR1 as SGHNT and CDR2 as YYREEE (reference sequence). The trim removed 2 bases at V and 3 bases at J, leaving 3 bases unmatched. CDR3 in amino acids: CASSLETGGYEQYF. For the CDR3, the DNA is TGTGCCAGCAGCTTAGAGACAGGGGGCTACGAGCAGTACTTC. Based on the CDR3 plus reference TRBV5-4 and TRBJ2-7, the full variable domain is ETGVTQSPTHLIKTRGQQVTLRCSSQSGHNTVSWYQQALGQGPQFIFQYYREEENGRGNFPPRFSGLQFPNYSSELNVNALELDDSALYLCASSLETGGYEQYFGPGTRLTVT.

The chain is built from TRBV11-2 and TRBJ1-2; tentative D call: TRBD1 (6 bases). Germline V gene sequence: CDR1 SGHAT, CDR2 FQNNGV. Trimming pared 4 bases from V and 4 bases from J, leaving 13 bases between. This CDR3 is 14 amino acids long. CDR3 protein: CASSSQTGGYGYTF. CDR3 DNA: TGTGCCAGCAGCTCCCAGACAGGAGGCTATGGCTACACCTTC.

On this clone itself: Mismatch with germline at one junction end may stem from a read error. The chain has TRBV7-9 and TRBJ2-7; TRBD2 aligns across 9 bases. Per germline, CDR1 SEHNR and CDR2 FQNEAQ (reference sequence). The CDR3 covers 17 residues. The CDR3 is CSSSHSAGREGRWEQYF. The CDR3 DNA reads TGTTCCAGCAGCCATTCAGCCGGGCGGGAGGGCCGGTGGGAGCAGTACTTC.

V usage is TRBV25-1 and J usage is TRBJ2-7; D uncertain. V shed 7 bases and J shed 3 bases, with 10 bases lying between them. The CDR3 is 12 amino acids. The germline CDR1 and CDR2 sequences are MGHDK and SYGVNS. The CDR3 sequence is CASTGYFYEQYF. The CDR3 nucleotides are TGTGCCAGCACCGGGTACTTCTACGAGCAGTACTTC.